These 14 T cell receptor beta chains originate from one sample sequenced in a study of blood T cell repertoires in COVID-19. TCRdb keeps only in-frame clones here, not all; method: immunoSEQ multiplex PCR. The profile shows 21,000 or so clones, approximately 83% of them singletons. Sequenced: peripheral blood. The source of these receptors is a human donor in a cohort sampled during active COVID-19.

The V gene is TRBV6-5, the J gene TRBJ2-2; possibly TRBD1 for D (6 bases). Germline lookup yields CDR1 MNHEY and CDR2 SVGAGI. The CDR3 runs 14 residues. Deletions cut 6 bases from V and 6 bases from J, with 14 bases between. The CDR3 DNA is TGTGCCAGCAGACTCGACAGGTCCCCCGGGGAGCTGTTTTTT. Its protein is CASRLDRSPGELFF.

The rearrangement joins TRBV29-1 to TRBJ2-5, with 13 bases aligning to TRBD2. The junction had 14 bases not matched to a gene; V was cut back by 6 bases and J by 1 base. CDR3 length equals 18 residues. Per germline, CDR1 SQVTM and CDR2 ANQGSEA. CDR3 sequence (DNA): TGCAGCGTCCTGGGACTAGCGGGGAATAGTGGGGCCCAAGAGACCCAGTACTTC. Protein: CSVLGLAGNSGAQETQYF.

The chain combines TRBV2 with TRBJ1-5, with D perhaps TRBD1 (5 bases). The CDR3 has 16 amino acids. V was clipped by 4 bases and J by 0 bases, with 13 bases between them. The germline V gene encodes CDR1 SNHLY and CDR2 FYNNEI. The CDR3 region is CASSVEQDYSNQPQHF. The CDR3 nucleotides read TGTGCCAGCAGTGTCGAACAGGACTATAGCAATCAGCCCCAGCATTTT.

The chain employs TRBV11-3 and TRBJ2-1, with 8 bases aligning to TRBD1. V trimming: 2 bases; J trimming: 3 bases; junction bases outside the gene matches: 6. Germline V gives CDR1 SGHNT, CDR2 YENEEA. The CDR3 has 16 residues. The CDR3 DNA sequence: TGTGCCAGCAGCTTAAGGACAGGGCCGAACTACAATGAGCAGTTCTTC. It translates to CASSLRTGPNYNEQFF.

The chain uses TRBV9 and TRBJ2-2; 7 bases line up with TRBD1. CDR1 is SGDLS, CDR2 YYNGEE, per germline. The CDR3 covers 16 residues. Trimming removed 3 bases from V and 5 bases from J; junction bases left unmatched: 10. CDR3 region: CASSGGTDERTGELFF. CDR3 bases: TGTGCCAGCAGCGGAGGGACAGACGAGAGGACCGGGGAGCTGTTTTTT.

The V call is TRBV19, the J call TRBJ1-5, with a possible D match to TRBD1 (6 bases). CDR1 and CDR2 from the germline V gene are LNHDA and SQIVND (reference sequence). Trimming took 4 bases from V and 3 from J, leaving 13 bases between them. The CDR3 has 15 amino acids. Here the CDR3 reads CASSTAGVNNQPQHF. The CDR3 DNA reads TGTGCCAGTAGTACCGCAGGGGTGAACAATCAGCCCCAGCATTTT.

The J gene is TRBJ1-1, the V gene TRBV4-1; maybe TRBD1 (5 bases). Trimming left V 11 bases short and J 0 bases short, with 22 bases between. There are 16 residues in the CDR3. Germline V lookup: CDR1 MGHRA, CDR2 YSYEKL. The CDR3 sequence is CASRPGLGVMNTEAFF. In DNA form, the CDR3 reads TGCGCCTCAAGGCCAGGGCTGGGTGTAATGAACACTGAAGCTTTCTTT.

The chain couples TRBV15 to TRBJ2-1, with a tentative D call TRBD1 (5 bases). This CDR3 comprises 12 residues. Germline V gives CDR1 LNHNV, CDR2 YYDKDF (reference sequence). The germline V and J ends were trimmed by 6 bases and 3 bases, with 6 bases remaining between them. This chain's CDR3 is CATRQDYNEQFF. The CDR3 coding sequence is TGTGCCACCAGACAGGACTACAATGAGCAGTTCTTC.

This clone was detected only once. The V and J genes are TRBV4-3 and TRBJ2-6, with D perhaps TRBD1 (6 bases). Germline loops: CDR1 LGHNA, CDR2 YSLEER. The V gene lost 5 bases and the J gene lost 0 bases, with 20 bases spanning the gap. The CDR3 has 19 residues. The CDR3: CASSATLGPRGSGANVLTF. In DNA, the CDR3 is TGCGCCAGCAGCGCCACTTTAGGGCCCAGGGGCTCTGGGGCCAACGTCCTGACTTTC.

The rearrangement links TRBV18 to TRBJ1-1; 7 positions agree with TRBD1. This CDR3 spans 17 amino acids. With V trimmed by 2 bases and J by 5 bases, 14 bases remained unmatched. CDR1 and CDR2 from the germline V gene are KGHSH and LQKENI. CDR3 nucleotides: TGTGCCAGCTCACCAGGGCTGACAGGGCTATCCGGGACTGAAGCTTTCTTT. It encodes CASSPGLTGLSGTEAFF.

This rearrangement joins TRBV18 to TRBJ2-7; TRBD1 matches 7 bases. The CDR3 spans 13 residues. Looked up from germline, CDR1 is KGHSH and CDR2 is LQKENI. J was trimmed by 6 bases and V by 3 bases; bases with no gene match: 5. CDR3: CASSPGTVGEQYF. In nucleotides, the CDR3 is TGTGCCAGCTCACCCGGGACAGTCGGCGAGCAGTACTTC.

The chain recombines TRBV7-6 with TRBJ2-1; 9 bases match TRBD1. The germline V gene has CDR1 SGHVS and CDR2 FNYEAQ. V lost 4 bases, J lost 4 bases, and 5 bases stayed unmatched. The CDR3 spans 15 residues. This CDR3 is CASSSGQGRYNEQFF. The CDR3 nucleotides read TGTGCCAGCAGCTCCGGACAGGGGAGATACAATGAGCAGTTCTTC. Filled out from reference TRBV7-6 and TRBJ2-1, the complete variable domain reads GAGVSQSPRYKVTKRGQDVALRCDPISGHVSLYWYRQALGQGPEFLTYFNYEAQQDKSGLPNDRFSAERPEGSISTLTIQRTEQRDSAMYRCASSSGQGRYNEQFFGPGTRLTVL.

This clone has a single count. The J gene is TRBJ2-5, the V gene TRBV21-1; no DNA check was done on the table's D call, TRBD2. TRBV21-1 is shown as a pseudogene. CDR3 length: 11 amino acids. The CDR3 DNA sequence: TGTGCCAGCAGCAACGTGGAGACCCAGTACTTC. Protein: CASSNVETQYF.

This chain joins TRBV19 and TRBJ2-1, with 8 bases matching TRBD2. J gave up 9 bases and V 4 bases, and 8 bases lay outside the gene matches. The CDR3 spans 14 residues. Germline V CDR1 and CDR2: LNHDA, SQIVND (reference sequence). The DNA for the CDR3 is TGTGCCAGTAGTAAAACCGGGGGGGCCGTTGAGCAGTTCTTC. The encoded protein is CASSKTGGAVEQFF.